These 9 T cell receptor beta chains share one sample of origin, sequenced in a study of cytomegalovirus exposure and HLA in healthy donors. Primers included in the PCR were 60 Vbeta and 13 Jbeta primers. Repertoires were generated with immunoSEQ multiplex PCR, while TCRdb's copy carries only in-frame clones and drops some. This table has about 35,000 clones, 80% appearing once. The material sequenced was PBMCs. The origin of the receptors is a male donor in good health and CMV-seronegative.

The chain recombines TRBV9 with TRBJ2-1; TRBD2 is a possible D gene (5 bases). The V end lost 1 base, the J end lost 1 base, and 9 bases lay between the germline ends. CDR1 is SGDLS, CDR2 YYNGEE, per germline. The CDR3 is 15 residues long. As DNA, the CDR3 is TGTGCCAGCAGCGTAAAAGGACTGTCCTACAATGAGCAGTTCTTC. This translates into CASSVKGLSYNEQFF.

V gene TRBV5-1 combines with J gene TRBJ2-3; a possible D gene is TRBD1 (7 bases). The CDR3 loop spans 15 amino acids. Deletions cut 4 bases from V and 3 bases from J, with 15 bases between. Germline loops: CDR1 SGHRS, CDR2 YFSETQ. In DNA form, the CDR3 reads TGCGCCAGCAGCCTACCTCAGGGGGGTACAGATACGCAGTATTTT. This codes for CASSLPQGGTDTQYF.

V is TRBV5-6 and J is TRBJ2-2; 7 bases match TRBD2. The CDR3 runs to 15 residues. The germline V gene has CDR1 SGHDT and CDR2 YYEEEE. Unmatched junction bases numbered 2, after V lost 1 base and J lost 2 bases. The CDR3 reads CASSLLADNTGELFF. In DNA, the CDR3 is TGTGCCAGCAGCTTGCTAGCGGATAACACCGGGGAGCTGTTTTTT. The full variable domain, with the rest looked up from reference TRBV5-6 and TRBJ2-2, is DAGVTQSPTHLIKTRGQQVTLRCSPKSGHDTVSWYQQALGQGPQFIFQYYEEEERQRGNFPDRFSGHQFPNYSSELNVNALLLGDSALYLCASSLLADNTGELFFGEGSRLTVL.

J is TRBJ2-3 and V is TRBV6-1; 8 bases are shared with TRBD2. This CDR3 region has 16 residues. After removal of 3 bases from V and 3 bases from J, the junction contained 8 bases not matched to a gene. Germline-derived CDR1 and CDR2 are MNHNS and SASEGT. CDR3 DNA sequence: TGTGCCAGCAGTGAGAGAAAGCGGGGGATGACAGATACGCAGTATTTT. It is translated as CASSERKRGMTDTQYF.

This chain links TRBV9 with TRBJ1-4; 7 bases agree with TRBD1. V dropped 0 bases and J dropped 7; count of bases not matched to a gene: 9. The CDR3 covers 16 residues. CDR1 and CDR2 (germline): SGDLS, YYNGEE. Here the CDR3 DNA reads TGTGCCAGCAGCGTAGGAGGACAGGTTTTTGGTGAAAAACTGTTTTTT. This sequence encodes CASSVGGQVFGEKLFF.

J is TRBJ1-5 and V is TRBV19, with D possibly being TRBD1 (6 bases). The CDR3 loop spans 15 amino acids. V lost 1 base and J 0 bases, leaving 7 bases between the germline ends. CDR1 is LNHDA and CDR2 is SQIVND in the germline V gene (reference sequence). This CDR3 is CASSIGQVSNQPQHF. In DNA, the CDR3 is TGTGCCAGTAGTATAGGACAGGTTAGCAATCAGCCCCAGCATTTT.

The CDR3 loop is CASSAKLAEQGEGNQPQHF. The CDR3 DNA follows: TGTGCCAGCAGCGCAAAATTGGCCGAACAGGGGGAGGGCAATCAGCCCCAGCATTTT. The chain employs TRBV21-1 and TRBJ1-5; the table names TRBD1, a call not compared with the DNA. TRBV21-1 is flagged as a pseudogene. This CDR3 is 19 amino acids long.

J is TRBJ1-2 and V is TRBV5-6; 8 nucleotides agree with TRBD1. CDR3 length: 15 amino acids. CDR1 is SGHDT, CDR2 YYEEEE, per germline. After removal of 0 bases from V and 2 bases from J, the junction contained 3 bases not matched to a gene. The DNA for the CDR3 is TGTGCCAGCAGCTTGGATCCAGGGGGCAACTATGGCTACACCTTC. Its translation: CASSLDPGGNYGYTF.

This clone was observed a handful of times. In DNA, the CDR3 is TGCGCCAGCAGCCAGGACGGACAGGGGGCTAACATTCAGTACTTC. Amino acid sequence: CASSQDGQGANIQYF. The chain joins TRBV4-1 to TRBJ2-4, with TRBD1 matching over 11 bases. The trim removed 3 bases at V and 7 bases at J, leaving 5 bases unmatched. Germline V gene sequence: CDR1 MGHRA, CDR2 YSYEKL. This CDR3 comprises 15 residues.